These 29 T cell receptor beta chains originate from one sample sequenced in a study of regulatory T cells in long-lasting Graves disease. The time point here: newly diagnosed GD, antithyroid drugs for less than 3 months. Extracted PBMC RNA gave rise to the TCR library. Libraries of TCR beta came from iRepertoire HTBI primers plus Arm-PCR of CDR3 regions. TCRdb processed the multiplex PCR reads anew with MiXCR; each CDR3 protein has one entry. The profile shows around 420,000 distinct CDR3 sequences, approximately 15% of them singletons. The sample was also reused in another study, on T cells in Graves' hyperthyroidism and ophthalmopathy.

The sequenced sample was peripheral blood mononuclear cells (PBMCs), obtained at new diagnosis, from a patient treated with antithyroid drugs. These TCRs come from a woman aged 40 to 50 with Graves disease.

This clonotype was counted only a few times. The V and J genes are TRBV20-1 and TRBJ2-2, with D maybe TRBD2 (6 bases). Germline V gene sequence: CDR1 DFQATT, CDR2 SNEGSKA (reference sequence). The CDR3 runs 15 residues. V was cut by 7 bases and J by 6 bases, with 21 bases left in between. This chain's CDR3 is CSVQSLAPPAGELFF. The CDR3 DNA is TGCAGTGTTCAGAGTCTAGCGCCCCCGGCCGGGGAGCTGTTTTTT.

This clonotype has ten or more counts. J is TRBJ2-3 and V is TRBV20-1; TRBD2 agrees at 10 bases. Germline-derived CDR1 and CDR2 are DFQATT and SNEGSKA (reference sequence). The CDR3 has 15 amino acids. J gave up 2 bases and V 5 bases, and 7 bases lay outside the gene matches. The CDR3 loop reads CSAFLAGEFTDTQYF. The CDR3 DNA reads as TGCAGTGCTTTCCTAGCGGGAGAGTTCACAGATACGCAGTATTTT.

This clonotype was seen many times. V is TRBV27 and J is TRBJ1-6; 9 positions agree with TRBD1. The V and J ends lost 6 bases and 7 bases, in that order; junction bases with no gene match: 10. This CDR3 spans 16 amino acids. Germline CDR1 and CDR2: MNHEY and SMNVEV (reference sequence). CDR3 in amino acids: CASSWGQGGGNSPLHF. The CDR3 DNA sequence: TGTGCCAGCAGCTGGGGACAGGGTGGGGGCAATTCACCCCTCCACTTT.

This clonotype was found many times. The DNA for the CDR3 is TGTGCCATCAGTGAGTCATCCAGAAACAATCAGCCCCAGCATTTT. This sequence encodes CAISESSRNNQPQHF. V and J are TRBV10-3 and TRBJ1-5; D is unclear. CDR3 size: 15 residues. Germline V lookup: CDR1 ENHRY, CDR2 SYGVKD. The V end was cut by 0 bases, the J end by 3 bases, with 9 bases between.

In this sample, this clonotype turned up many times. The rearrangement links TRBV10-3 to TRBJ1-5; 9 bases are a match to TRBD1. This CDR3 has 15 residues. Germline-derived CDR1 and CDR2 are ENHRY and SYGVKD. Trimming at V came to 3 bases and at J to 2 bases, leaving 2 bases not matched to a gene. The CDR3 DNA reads TGTGCCATCAGTGAAAGGACAGGGGGCAATCAGCCCCAGCATTTT. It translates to CAISERTGGNQPQHF.

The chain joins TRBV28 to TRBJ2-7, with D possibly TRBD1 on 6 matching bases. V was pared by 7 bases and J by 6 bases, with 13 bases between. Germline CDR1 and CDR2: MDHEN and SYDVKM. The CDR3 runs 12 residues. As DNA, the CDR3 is TGTGCCAGCACCGAGACAGGAGGCGAGCAGTACTTC. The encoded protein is CASTETGGEQYF.

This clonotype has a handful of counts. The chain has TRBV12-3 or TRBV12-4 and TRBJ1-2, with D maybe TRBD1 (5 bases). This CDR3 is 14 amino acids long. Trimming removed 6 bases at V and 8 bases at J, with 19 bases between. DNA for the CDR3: TGTGCCAGCAGCCATCGGGACCGATCTGAAGGCTACACCTTC. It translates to CASSHRDRSEGYTF.

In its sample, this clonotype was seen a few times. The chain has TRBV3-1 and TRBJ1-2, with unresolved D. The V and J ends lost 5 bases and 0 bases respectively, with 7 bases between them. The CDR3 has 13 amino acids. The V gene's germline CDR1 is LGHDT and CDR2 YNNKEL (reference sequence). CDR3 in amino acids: CASSASANYGYTF. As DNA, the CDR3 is TGTGCCAGCAGCGCGAGCGCTAACTATGGCTACACCTTC.

Here the CDR3 reads CASSFLAGENEQFF. In DNA, the CDR3 is TGTGCCAGCAGCTTTCTAGCGGGGGAAAATGAGCAGTTCTTC. This chain uses TRBV7-8 with TRBJ2-1; TRBD2 agrees at 10 bases. V lost 3 bases and J lost 7; bases outside the gene matches: 3. The CDR3 extends over 14 amino acids. Per the germline V gene, CDR1 is SGHVS and CDR2 is FQNEAQ.

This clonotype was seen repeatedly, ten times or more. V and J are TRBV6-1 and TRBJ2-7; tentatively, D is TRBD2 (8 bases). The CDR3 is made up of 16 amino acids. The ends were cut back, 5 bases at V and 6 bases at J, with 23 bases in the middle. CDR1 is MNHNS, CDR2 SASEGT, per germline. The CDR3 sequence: CASSPGGGTVSIEQYF. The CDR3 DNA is TGTGCCAGCAGTCCCGGGGGGGGGACAGTATCAATCGAGCAGTACTTC.

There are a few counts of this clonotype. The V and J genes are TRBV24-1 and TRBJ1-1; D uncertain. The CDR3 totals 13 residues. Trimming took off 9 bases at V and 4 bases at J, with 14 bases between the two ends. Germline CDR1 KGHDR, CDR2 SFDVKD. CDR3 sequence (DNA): TGTGCCACCCGGTCGGGTCCAGGCACTGAAGCTTTCTTT. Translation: CATRSGPGTEAFF.

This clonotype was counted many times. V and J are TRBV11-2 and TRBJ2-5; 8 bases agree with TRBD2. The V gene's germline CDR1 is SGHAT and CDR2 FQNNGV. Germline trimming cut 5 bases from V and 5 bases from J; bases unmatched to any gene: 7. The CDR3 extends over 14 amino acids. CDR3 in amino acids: CASSKGLGEETQYF. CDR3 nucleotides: TGTGCCAGCAGCAAGGGACTAGGGGAGGAGACCCAGTACTTC.

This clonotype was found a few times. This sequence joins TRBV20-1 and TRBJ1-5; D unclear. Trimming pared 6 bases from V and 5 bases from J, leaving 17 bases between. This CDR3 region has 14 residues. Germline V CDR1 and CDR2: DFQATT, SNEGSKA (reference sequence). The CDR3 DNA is TGCAGTGCCAGGACGGACGCAAGGGATCAGCCCCAGCATTTT. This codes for CSARTDARDQPQHF.

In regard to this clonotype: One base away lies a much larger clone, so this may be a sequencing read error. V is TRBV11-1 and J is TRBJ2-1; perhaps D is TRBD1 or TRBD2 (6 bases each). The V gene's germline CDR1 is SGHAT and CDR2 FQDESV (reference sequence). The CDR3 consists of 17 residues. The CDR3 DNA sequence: TGTGCCAGCAGCTTAGCTAGGGGGAGGAACGCCGGCAATGAGCCGTTCTTC. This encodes CASSLARGRNAGNEPFF.

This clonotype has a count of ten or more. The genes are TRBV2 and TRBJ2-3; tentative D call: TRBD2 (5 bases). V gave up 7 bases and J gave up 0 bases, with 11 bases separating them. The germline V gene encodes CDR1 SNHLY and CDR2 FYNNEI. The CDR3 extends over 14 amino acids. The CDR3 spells CASKAGVSTDTQYF. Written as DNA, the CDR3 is TGTGCCAGCAAGGCGGGTGTTAGCACAGATACGCAGTATTTT.

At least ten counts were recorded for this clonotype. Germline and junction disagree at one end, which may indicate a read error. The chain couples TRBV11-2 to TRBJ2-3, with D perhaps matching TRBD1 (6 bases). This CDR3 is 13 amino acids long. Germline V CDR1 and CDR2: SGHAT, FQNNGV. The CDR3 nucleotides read TGTGCCGGCAGGTGGACAGCTCAAGATACGCAGTATTTT. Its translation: CAGRWTAQDTQYF.

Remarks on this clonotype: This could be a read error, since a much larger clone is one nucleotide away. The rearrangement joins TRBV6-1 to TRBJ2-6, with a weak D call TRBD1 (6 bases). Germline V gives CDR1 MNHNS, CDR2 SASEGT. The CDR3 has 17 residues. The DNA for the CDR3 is TGTGTCAGCAGCGCAGGGGCCTCCGTCGGGAGGGCCAACGTCCTGACTTTC. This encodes CVSSAGASVGRANVLTF.

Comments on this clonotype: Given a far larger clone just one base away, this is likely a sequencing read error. This chain's CDR3 is CASSHRSGTSGKYGAQYF. For the CDR3, the DNA is TGTGCCAGCAGCCACCGGAGTGGGACTAGCGGGAAATATGGGGCCCAGTACTTC. The chain has TRBV11-2 and TRBJ2-5; 13 bases are a match to TRBD2. This CDR3 spans 18 amino acids. The V and J ends lost 5 bases and 9 bases, in that order; junction bases with no gene match: 18. The germline V gene has CDR1 SGHAT and CDR2 FQNNGV. The whole variable domain, filled in from reference TRBV11-2 and TRBJ2-5, reads EAGVAQSPRYKIIEKRQSVAFWCNPISGHATLYWYQQILGQGPKLLIQFQNNGVVDDSQLPKDRFSAERLKGVDSTLKIQPAKLEDSAVYLCASSHRSGTSGKYGAQYFGPGTRLLVL.

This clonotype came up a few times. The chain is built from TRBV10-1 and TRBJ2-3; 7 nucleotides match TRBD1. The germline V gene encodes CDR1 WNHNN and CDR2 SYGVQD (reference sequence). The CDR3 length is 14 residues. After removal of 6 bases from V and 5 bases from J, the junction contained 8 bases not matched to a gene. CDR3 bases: TGCGCCAGCAGACGACAGGGCTGCTTAGATACGCAGTATTTT. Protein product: CASRRQGCLDTQYF.

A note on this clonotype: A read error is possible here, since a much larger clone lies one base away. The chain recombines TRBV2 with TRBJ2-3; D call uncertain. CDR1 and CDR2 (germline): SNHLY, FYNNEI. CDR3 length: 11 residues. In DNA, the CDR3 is TGTGCCAGCAGATATCACGGTACGCAGTGTTTT. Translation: CASRYHGTQCF.

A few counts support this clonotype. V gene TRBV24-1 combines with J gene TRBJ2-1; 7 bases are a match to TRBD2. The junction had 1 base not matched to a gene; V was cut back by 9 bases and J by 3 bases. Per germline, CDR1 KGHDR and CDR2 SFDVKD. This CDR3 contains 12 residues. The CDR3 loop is CATAGVYNEQFF. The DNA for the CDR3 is TGTGCCACCGCGGGAGTCTACAATGAGCAGTTCTTC.

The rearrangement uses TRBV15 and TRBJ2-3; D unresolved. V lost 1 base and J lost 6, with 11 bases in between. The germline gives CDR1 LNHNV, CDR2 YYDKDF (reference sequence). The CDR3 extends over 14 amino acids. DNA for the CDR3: TGTGCCACCAGCAGAGGGGTTTCGAGGGATACGCAGTATTTT. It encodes CATSRGVSRDTQYF.

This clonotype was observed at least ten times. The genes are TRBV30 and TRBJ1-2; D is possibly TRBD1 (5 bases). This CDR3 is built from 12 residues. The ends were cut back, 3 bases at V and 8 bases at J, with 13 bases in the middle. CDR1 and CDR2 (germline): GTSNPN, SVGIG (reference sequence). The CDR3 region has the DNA TGTGCCTGGAGCCCCCAAGGGGACGGCTACACCTTC. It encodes CAWSPQGDGYTF. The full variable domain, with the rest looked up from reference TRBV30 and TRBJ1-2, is SQTIHQWPATLVQPVGSPLSLECTVEGTSNPNLYWYRQAAGRGLQLLFYSVGIGQISSEVPQNLSASRPQDRQFILSSKKLLLSDSGFYLCAWSPQGDGYTFGSGTRLTVV.

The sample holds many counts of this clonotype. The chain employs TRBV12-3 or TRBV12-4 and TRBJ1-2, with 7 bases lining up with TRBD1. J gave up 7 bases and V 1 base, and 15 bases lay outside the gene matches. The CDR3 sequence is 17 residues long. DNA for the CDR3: TGTGCCAGCAGTTTAGGGGTACCGGGACAGACGGGCGGTGGCTACACCTTC. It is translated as CASSLGVPGQTGGGYTF.

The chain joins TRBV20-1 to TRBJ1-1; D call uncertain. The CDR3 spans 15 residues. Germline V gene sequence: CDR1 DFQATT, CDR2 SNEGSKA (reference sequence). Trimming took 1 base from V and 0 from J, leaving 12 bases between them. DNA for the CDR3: TGCAGTGCTAGAGGAAACAAACCATTGAACACTGAAGCTTTCTTT. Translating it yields CSARGNKPLNTEAFF.

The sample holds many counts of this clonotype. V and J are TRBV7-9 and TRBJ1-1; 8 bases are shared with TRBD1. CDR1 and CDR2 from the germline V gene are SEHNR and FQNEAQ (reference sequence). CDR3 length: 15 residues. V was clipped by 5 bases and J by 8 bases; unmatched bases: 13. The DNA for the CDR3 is TGTGCCAGCAGCCTTTCCGCCTCCGGGACAGGAGAAGCTTTCTTT. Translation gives CASSLSASGTGEAFF.

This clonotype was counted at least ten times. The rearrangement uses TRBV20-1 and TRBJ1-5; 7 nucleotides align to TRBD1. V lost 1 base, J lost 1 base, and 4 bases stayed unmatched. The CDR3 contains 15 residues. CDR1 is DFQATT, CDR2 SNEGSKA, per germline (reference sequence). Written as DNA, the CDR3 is TGCAGTGCTAGAGGACAGGGAGGGAGCAATCAGCCCCAGCATTTT. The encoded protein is CSARGQGGSNQPQHF.

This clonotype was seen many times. The CDR3 nucleotides are TGTGCCAGCAGCCAAGTCATGAGAACTGGGATCTACGAGCAGTACTTC. This translates into CASSQVMRTGIYEQYF. The chain joins TRBV14 to TRBJ2-7; the D is unclear. The V end lost 1 base, the J end lost 3 bases, and 16 bases lay between the germline ends. CDR3 length: 16 residues. CDR1 is SGHDN, CDR2 FVKESK, per germline. Complete variable domain (other parts from reference TRBV14 and TRBJ2-7): EAGVTQFPSHSVIEKGQTVTLRCDPISGHDNLYWYRRVMGKEIKFLLHFVKESKQDESGMPNNRFLAERTGGTYSTLKVQPAELEDSGVYFCASSQVMRTGIYEQYFGPGTRLTVT.

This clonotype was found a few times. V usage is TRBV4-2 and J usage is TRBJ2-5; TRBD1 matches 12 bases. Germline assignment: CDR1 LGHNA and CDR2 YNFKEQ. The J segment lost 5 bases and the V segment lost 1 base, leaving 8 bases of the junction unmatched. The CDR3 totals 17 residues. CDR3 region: CASSQAAGQGAWETQYF. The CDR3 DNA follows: TGTGCCAGCAGCCAAGCCGCGGGACAGGGGGCTTGGGAGACCCAGTACTTC.